These 9 T cell receptor beta chains were sequenced from one sample in a study of post-analysis software for immune sequencing data. Study findings and constraints: Patients used about five TRBV segments, including TRBV5-6, TRBV5-1 and TRBV20-1, more often than controls.

Antigen specificity for these receptors is unknown. Included in the TCR beta cDNA libraries were unique molecular identifiers. TCRdb reanalysed the PCR reads using MiXCR and keeps one entry per CDR3 protein. The profile shows about 400,000 distinct CDR3 sequences, around a third of them singletons. Sequencing was done on a sample of blood. The receptor set was obtained from a girl aged 10-17 years with multiple sclerosis.

J is TRBJ1-2 and V is TRBV29-1; 7 bases match TRBD1. Trimming removed 1 base from V and 3 bases from J; junction bases left unmatched: 8. This CDR3 has 15 residues. Germline V gives CDR1 SQVTM, CDR2 ANQGSEA. CDR3 loop: CSVEVGRDRDYGYTF. As DNA, the CDR3 is TGCAGCGTTGAAGTGGGCCGGGACAGAGACTATGGCTACACCTTC.

The V call is TRBV12-5, the J call TRBJ2-5; no firm D call. The CDR3 runs to 14 residues. Germline CDR1 is LGHNT and CDR2 is FRNRAP. The V end lost 6 bases, the J end lost 2 bases, and 13 bases lay between the germline ends. CDR3 nucleotides: TGTGCTAGTGGCCCGAAGTTTGCGCAAGAGACCCAGTACTTC. The encoded protein is CASGPKFAQETQYF.

About this clonotype: An end of the junction differs from the germline gene, which may be a read error. The chain recombines TRBV12-3 or TRBV12-4 with TRBJ2-1; 9 bases are a match to TRBD2. CDR3 length: 15 residues. In DNA form, the CDR3 reads TGTGCCAGCAGTGTAGCGGGGGTAAAAGGCAATGAGCAGTTCTTC. This gives the protein CASSVAGVKGNEQFF.

The sample holds a few counts of this clonotype. The chain recombines TRBV29-1 with TRBJ2-3; D assignment may be TRBD1 or TRBD2 (5 bases each). Trimming removed 0 bases from V and 8 bases from J, with 12 bases in between. This CDR3 has 13 amino acids. CDR1 is SQVTM, CDR2 ANQGSEA, per germline. The CDR3 DNA reads TGCAGCGTTGAAGATCAGAAAGGGACTACGCAGTATTTT. It translates to CSVEDQKGTTQYF.

This chain joins TRBV24-1 and TRBJ2-1, with D perhaps TRBD1 or TRBD2 (5 bases each). With 1 base removed from V and 14 bases from J, the gap between germline ends came to 8 bases. The germline CDR1 and CDR2 sequences are KGHDR and SFDVKD. This CDR3 is 11 amino acids long. CDR3 protein: CATSDFGTEFF. The CDR3 DNA sequence: TGTGCCACCAGTGATTTTGGGACGGAGTTCTTC.

This clonotype was seen a handful of times. This sequence joins TRBV12-3 or TRBV12-4 and TRBJ1-2; 9 positions match TRBD1. This CDR3 spans 15 amino acids. V shed 5 bases and J 3 bases; nucleotides not matched to a gene: 7. CDR3 DNA sequence: TGTGCCAGCAGTCACCAGGACAGGGGCGACTATGGCTACACCTTC. As protein: CASSHQDRGDYGYTF.

The chain carries TRBV20-1 and TRBJ2-7; 8 nucleotides align to TRBD2. The CDR3 runs 13 residues. Germline CDR1 DFQATT, CDR2 SNEGSKA (reference sequence). The trim removed 5 bases at V and 7 bases at J, leaving 10 bases unmatched. The CDR3: CSAVAGPYREQYF. CDR3 sequence (DNA): TGCAGTGCTGTAGCGGGGCCTTACCGAGAGCAGTACTTC.

Turning to this clonotype: The junction departs from germline at one end; a sequencing error may be responsible. The chain couples TRBV29-1 to TRBJ2-6; no definite D call. Germline lookup yields CDR1 SQVTM and CDR2 ANQGSEA. The CDR3 length is 14 residues. The CDR3 bases are TGCAGCGTCGAAGCAGGCTATGGGGCCAACGTCCTGACTTTC. It encodes CSVEAGYGANVLTF.

A remark on this clonotype: A read error may explain this, as a much larger clone is one base away. V and J are TRBV5-1 and TRBJ2-1, with 7 bases that match TRBD1. The CDR3 consists of 15 residues. The germline V gene has CDR1 SGHRS and CDR2 YFSETQ. CDR3 in DNA: TGCGTCAGCAGAACACAGGGGAACCCCTACAATGAGCAGTTCTTC. It specifies CVSRTQGNPYNEQFF.